The T cell receptor beta chain under discussion was sequenced for a study of monozygotic twins with inflammatory bowel disease. Researchers put TCRalpha and TCRbeta cDNA through two nested PCRs lasting approximately 16 and 10 cycles. TCRdb reanalyzed the 5' RACE reads and collapses them to one entry per CDR3 protein, without DNA. The sample holds fewer than 110,000 distinct CDR3 sequences. Phlebotomy per donor yielded a single 2.5 ml blood sample. Germline V gives CDR1 MNHNS, CDR2 SASEGT. There are 15 residues in the CDR3. The rearrangement uses TRBV6-1 and TRBJ1-6; TCRdb proposes TRBD1, but this gene call is untestable without DNA. Sequencing was done on a sample of blood. The TCR was taken from a human donor with ulcerative colitis or Crohn's disease, or a healthy co-twin of an affected twin (not recorded which). The CDR3 protein is CASRGQGGGNSPLHF.